The rows below give T cell receptor beta chains drawn from one sample of a study of memory CD4+ T cells and cytomegalovirus serostatus. Produced via immunoSEQ multiplex PCR; TCRdb's table is partial and in-frame only. This table holds about 25,000 clones, about 79% found once. Sequencing was done on a sample of memory CD4+ T cells from blood. All receptors come from an adult in good health and CMV-seronegative. CDR3s include the opening cysteine and the closing phenylalanine or tryptophan. Each record gives: clone size, J gene, V gene, D gene, CDR3 DNA, CDR3 protein. The D gene is left open where the match is weak. Clone size is not always given. Where it is, it says once, few, many or a class for expanded clones.

NA | TRBJ1-1 | TRBV27 | TRBD1 | TGTGCCAGCAGGACAGGGACCCTGAACACTGAAGCTTTCTTT | CASRTGTLNTEAFF
few | TRBJ1-6 | TRBV27 | NA | TGTGCCAGCAGTTTCTTTCCAGATTCACCCCTCCACTTT | CASSFFPDSPLHF
NA | TRBJ2-2 | TRBV11-2 | NA | TGTGCCAGCAGCTTACTGGGGGGCGCGAACACCGGGGAGCTGTTTTTT | CASSLLGGANTGELFF
NA | TRBJ1-5 | TRBV7-2 | TRBD1 | TGTGCCAGCAGCCAGGGGGGCCCCCAGCATTTT | CASSQGGPQHF
few | TRBJ2-1 | TRBV7-2 | TRBD1 | TGTGCCAGCAGCCAATCACAGGGGGCGCGCCGAGGCAATGAGCAGTTCTTC | CASSQSQGARRGNEQFF
NA | TRBJ2-7 | TRBV29-1 | NA | TGCAGCGCCCAAGGGGGGGGAAACTACGAGCAGTACTTC | CSAQGGGNYEQYF
NA | TRBJ1-2 | TRBV7-2 | TRBD1 | TGTGCCAGCAGCTCGGGGACAGGGGATCTTTATGGCTACACCTTC | CASSSGTGDLYGYTF
NA | TRBJ1-2 | TRBV29-1 | NA | TGCAGCGTTTGGATGGAGGGAGCATCGGTAGCCTTC | CSVWMEGASVAF
once | TRBJ2-4 | TRBV27 | TRBD2 | TGTGCCAGCAGTTTACTAGCGGGGGGGGCCAAAAACATTCAGTACTTC | CASSLLAGGAKNIQYF
NA | TRBJ2-7 | TRBV6-5 | TRBD1 | TGTGCCAGCAAAGACAGGGGTAGAGGCGAGCAGTACTTC | CASKDRGRGEQYF
few | TRBJ2-7 | TRBV7-2 | NA | TGTGCCAGCAGCTTAGTGTCAAGGGCCGGCTCCTACGAGCAGTACTTC | CASSLVSRAGSYEQYF
NA | TRBJ2-5 | TRBV19 | TRBD2 | TGTGCCAGTAGTATTAGTATACTAGCGGGGCAAGAGACCCAGTACTTC | CASSISILAGQETQYF
NA | TRBJ2-7 | TRBV10-3 | TRBD2 | TGTGCCACCGGGGGACTAGAGACCTACGAGCAGTACTTC | CATGGLETYEQYF
few | TRBJ1-1 | TRBV25-1 | NA | TGTGCCAGCAGTGAATATAAAACCGGGCGGAATGAAGCTTTCTTT | CASSEYKTGRNEAFF
NA | TRBJ1-1 | TRBV7-8 | NA | TGTGCCAGCAGCTACAGGGTGACGAACACTGAAGCTTTCTTT | CASSYRVTNTEAFF
NA | TRBJ1-4 | TRBV9 | NA | TGTGCCAGCAGCGTCGATTGGGGGGCAACTAATGAAAAACTGTTTTTT | CASSVDWGATNEKLFF
NA | TRBJ2-5 | TRBV6-6 | NA | TGTGCCAGCAGTACCCAAGAGACCCAGTACTTC | CASSTQETQYF
NA | TRBJ2-5 | TRBV5-1 | TRBD2 | TGCGCCAGCAGCTTTAGCGGGGGGACTCAAGAGACCCAGTACTTC | CASSFSGGTQETQYF
NA | TRBJ1-2 | TRBV10-3 | NA | TGTGCCATCCTGGAGGGGCCAGGCTATGGCTACACCTTC | CAILEGPGYGYTF
NA | TRBJ2-1 | TRBV7-7 | TRBD2 | TGTGCCAGCAGCCCAACCGGGACTAGCGGGAGGGGAGAGCAGTTCTTC | CASSPTGTSGRGEQFF
NA | TRBJ2-1 | TRBV4-1 | TRBD2 | TGCGCCAGCACGCCGGGGGGGCGAGCGGGGACATTGAATGAGCAGTTCTTC | CASTPGGRAGTLNEQFF
once | TRBJ1-2 | TRBV7-9 | NA | TGTGCCAGCAGCTCCAACAGGGATGGTGGCTACACCTTC | CASSSNRDGGYTF
few | TRBJ2-5 | TRBV5-6 | TRBD1 | TGTGCCAGCAGCTTGGGACAGGGGATGGAGACCCAGTACTTC | CASSLGQGMETQYF
NA | TRBJ2-1 | TRBV27 | NA | TGTGCCAGCACCCTTGGAGGGGCGAACAATGAGCAGTTCTTC | CASTLGGANNEQFF
NA | TRBJ2-7 | TRBV7-8 | NA | TGTGCCAGCAGCTTGGACCAACAGTACGAGCAGTACTTC | CASSLDQQYEQYF
NA | TRBJ2-4 | TRBV5-1 | TRBD2 | TGCGCCAGCAGCTTGGTGGCGGGAGCGGACAAAAACATTCAGTACTTC | CASSLVAGADKNIQYF
NA | TRBJ2-2 | TRBV5-5 | NA | TGTGCCAGCAGCTTGGGAATCTTCGGGGGGCTATCGAACACCGGGGAGCTGTTTTTT | CASSLGIFGGLSNTGELFF
NA | TRBJ2-4 | TRBV14 | NA | TGTGCCAGCAGCCGGGAAGTCGGCATTCAGTACTTC | CASSREVGIQYF
NA | TRBJ1-5 | TRBV4-1 | NA | TGCGCCAGCAGTCGCGGGTACGATCAGCCCCAGCATTTT | CASSRGYDQPQHF
medium-sized | TRBJ1-1 | TRBV4-3 | NA | TGCGCCAGCAGCCAAGATCGGGCGGCTGAAGCTTTCTTT | CASSQDRAAEAFF
once | TRBJ2-5 | TRBV5-1 | TRBD2 | TGCGCCAGCAGTCGGGGGGTGATCGGAGAGACCCAGTACTTC | CASSRGVIGETQYF
NA | TRBJ2-7 | TRBV29-1 | NA | TGCAGCGTTGTAGGGAGCCTTCCCTACGAGCAGTACTTC | CSVVGSLPYEQYF
NA | TRBJ2-6 | TRBV4-1 | TRBD2 | TGCGCCAGCAGCTGGGGACTAGCGGGGCCCTCTGGGGCCAACGTCCTGACTTTC | CASSWGLAGPSGANVLTF
NA | TRBJ2-2 | TRBV7-2 | TRBD2 | TGTGCCAGCAGCACAGAGGGACTAGCAGTCCGGGAGCTGTTTTTT | CASSTEGLAVRELFF
NA | TRBJ2-5 | TRBV5-4 | NA | TGTGCCAGCAGCTTCAATCAGGGTAGGGAGACCCAGTACTTC | CASSFNQGRETQYF
NA | TRBJ1-2 | TRBV9 | TRBD1 | TGTGCCAGCAGTGGGGACAGGGTGACCAACTATGGCTACACCTTC | CASSGDRVTNYGYTF
NA | TRBJ1-1 | TRBV5-1 | TRBD1 | TGCGCCAGCAGCAGTTGGACAGGGAACACTGAAGCTTTCTTT | CASSSWTGNTEAFF
NA | TRBJ2-1 | TRBV6-4 | TRBD2 | TGTGCCAGCGAATCTAGCGGGAGGAGGACCTACAATGAGCAGTTCTTC | CASESSGRRTYNEQFF
once | TRBJ2-7 | TRBV9 | NA | TGTGCCAGCAGCGTAGCGGACACTCAGTACTTC | CASSVADTQYF
NA | TRBJ2-5 | TRBV11-2 | TRBD2 | TGTGCCAGCATCGGACTAGCGGGAGGAGAGACCCAGTACTTC | CASIGLAGGETQYF
NA | TRBJ1-1 | TRBV29-1 | NA | TGCAGCGTTTTAGCCCATTCTCCCTACAGGGCGATGGGGAACACTGAAGCTTTCTTT | CSVLAHSPYRAMGNTEAFF
NA | TRBJ2-4 | TRBV21-1 | NA | TGTGCCGGACACCCGGGCAGGATGATAGCCAAAAACATTCAGTACTTC | CAGHPGRMIAKNIQYF
NA | TRBJ1-2 | TRBV4-3 | NA | TGCGCCAGCAGCCAAGGAAGCAACAATAACTATGGCTACACCTTC | CASSQGSNNNYGYTF
NA | TRBJ2-1 | TRBV9 | NA | TGTGCCAGCAGCGTAGGGGAAGGTTCAGGGTTACAATTGGATGAGCAGTTCTTC | CASSVGEGSGLQLDEQFF
NA | TRBJ2-5 | TRBV6-1 | TRBD2 | TGTGCCAGCAGTGAGGGCGGGAGTAGGGAGACCCAGTACTTC | CASSEGGSRETQYF
NA | TRBJ1-1 | TRBV29-1 | NA | TGCAGCGTTGAAGTAGCCGGGGTGAACACTGAAGCTTTCTTT | CSVEVAGVNTEAFF